Listed here are 12 T cell receptor beta chains from one sample, sequenced in a study of blood T cell repertoires in COVID-19. TCRdb's copy holds only in-frame clones and misses some; the assay was immunoSEQ multiplex PCR. The sample consists of approximately 480,000 clones, 89% of them appearing once. What was sequenced was peripheral blood. The receptors come from a young man with COVID-19, enrolled during active disease.

J is TRBJ1-5 and V is TRBV14; D unclear. Trimming pared 0 bases from V and 0 bases from J, leaving 24 bases between. There are 21 residues in the CDR3. Germline V gene sequence: CDR1 SGHDN, CDR2 FVKESK. CDR3 sequence (DNA): TGTGCCAGCAGCCAAGAATGGGGAGAGTGTCAGCCGATTTATAGCAATCAGCCCCAGCATTTT. Amino acid sequence: CASSQEWGECQPIYSNQPQHF. Combining the CDR3 with reference TRBV14 and TRBJ1-5 gives the whole variable domain EAGVTQFPSHSVIEKGQTVTLRCDPISGHDNLYWYRRVMGKEIKFLLHFVKESKQDESGMPNNRFLAERTGGTYSTLKVQPAELEDSGVYFCASSQEWGECQPIYSNQPQHFGDGTRLSIL.

The J gene is TRBJ1-5, the V gene TRBV18; D is unclear. V shed 1 base and J shed 3 bases, with 7 bases lying between them. There are 14 residues in the CDR3. Germline lookup yields CDR1 KGHSH and CDR2 LQKENI. CDR3 protein: CASSPRHNNQPQHF. The CDR3 DNA follows: TGTGCCAGCTCACCACGGCACAACAATCAGCCCCAGCATTTT.

J is TRBJ1-1 and V is TRBV5-1, with D perhaps matching TRBD1 (6 bases). Deletions cut 7 bases from V and 11 bases from J, with 15 bases between. The CDR3 has 11 amino acids. The germline CDR1 and CDR2 sequences are SGHRS and YFSETQ. The CDR3 DNA sequence: TGCGCCAGCGGGGGGGACACACCGGCTTTCTTT. The encoded protein is CASGGDTPAFF. The variable domain in full, completed from reference TRBV5-1 and TRBJ1-1, reads KAGVTQTPRYLIKTRGQQVTLSCSPISGHRSVSWYQQTPGQGLQFLFEYFSETQRNKGNFPGRFSGRQFSNSRSEMNVSTLELGDSALYLCASGGDTPAFFGQGTRLTVV.

The genes are TRBV24-1 and TRBJ2-1; 15 nucleotides match TRBD2. The CDR3 contains 16 residues. Trimming removed 4 bases from V and 13 bases from J; junction bases left unmatched: 10. The germline gives CDR1 KGHDR, CDR2 SFDVKD. The CDR3 DNA follows: TGTGCCACCAGTGACCCCGGGACTAGCGGGAGGCCTAGACAGTTCTTC. Its translation is CATSDPGTSGRPRQFF.

The gene calls are TRBV29-1 and TRBJ1-1; possibly TRBD1 for D (6 bases). Looked up from germline, CDR1 is SQVTM and CDR2 is ANQGSEA. CDR3 size: 13 residues. V was pared by 4 bases and J by 5 bases, with 14 bases between. Written as DNA, the CDR3 is TGCAGCGTTGTAAGCAGGGGAGGGACTGAAGCTTTCTTT. Encoded protein: CSVVSRGGTEAFF.

The chain couples TRBV19 to TRBJ1-1, with D hard to call. Per germline, CDR1 LNHDA and CDR2 SQIVND (reference sequence). The V end lost 3 bases, the J end lost 3 bases, and 11 bases lay between the germline ends. This CDR3 comprises 14 residues. The CDR3 reads CASSINGRDTEAFF. CDR3 nucleotides: TGTGCCAGTAGTATTAACGGGAGGGACACTGAAGCTTTCTTT.

The genes are TRBV5-8 and TRBJ2-1; possible D gene TRBD2, 6 bases. Trimming took off 2 bases at V and 0 bases at J, with 18 bases between the two ends. The CDR3 has 18 amino acids. CDR1 and CDR2 from the germline V gene are SGHTS and YDEGEE. The CDR3 region is CASSFLLLAASSYNEQFF. The CDR3 DNA reads TGTGCCAGCAGCTTTCTCTTACTAGCTGCTAGCTCCTACAATGAGCAGTTCTTC.

This clone was seen a few times. J is TRBJ2-7 and V is TRBV6-5, with D possibly being TRBD1 (5 bases). Trimming shortened V by 0 bases and J by 7 bases, and 13 bases separated the two germline ends. The CDR3 runs 14 residues. Germline CDR1 and CDR2: MNHEY and SVGAGI. CDR3 bases: TGTGCCAGCAGTTACTCCCAGGGTACAGGAGAGCAGTACTTC. Protein sequence: CASSYSQGTGEQYF.

The gene calls are TRBV6-5 and TRBJ2-5; D may be TRBD1 (6 bases). CDR3 length: 13 amino acids. CDR1 and CDR2 from the germline V gene are MNHEY and SVGAGI. V lost 5 bases, J lost 0 bases, and 7 bases lay in between. The DNA for the CDR3 is TGTGCCAGCAGTAGGGGGTACCAAGAGACCCAGTACTTC. Its translation: CASSRGYQETQYF.

Only one count was recorded for this clone. The chain is built from TRBV5-1 and TRBJ2-7, with TRBD1 matching over 7 bases. Trimming took 4 bases from V and 5 from J; bases not matched to a gene: 9. The CDR3 covers 14 residues. Germline loops: CDR1 SGHRS, CDR2 YFSETQ. The CDR3 DNA reads TGCGCCAGCAGCCCCGGGACAGCCGGGAACGAGCAGTACTTC. Translation gives CASSPGTAGNEQYF.

The chain couples TRBV2 to TRBJ2-7, with no clear D. The CDR3 totals 13 residues. CDR1 and CDR2 (germline): SNHLY, FYNNEI. V was shortened by 4 bases and J by 4 bases, with 11 bases between the two germline ends. CDR3 loop: CASSVPTAYEQYF. The DNA for the CDR3 is TGTGCCAGCAGTGTACCTACAGCTTACGAGCAGTACTTC.

This clone was counted between two and nine times. The chain is built from TRBV7-9 and TRBJ1-1; 7 nucleotides match TRBD1. The CDR3 sequence is 13 residues long. Germline trimming cut 5 bases from V and 0 bases from J; bases unmatched to any gene: 0. Germline V lookup: CDR1 SEHNR, CDR2 FQNEAQ (reference sequence). As DNA, the CDR3 is TGTGCCAGCAGCCAGGGGGTGAACACTGAAGCTTTCTTT. As protein: CASSQGVNTEAFF.